The T cell receptor (beta chain) under discussion was sequenced for a study of T cells after yellow fever vaccination. UMIs and a universal primer site were added when TCR cDNA was made by 5'RACE template switching. TCRdb fed the 5' RACE reads into MiXCR, producing one record per CDR3 protein. This sample has a few hundred thousand distinct CDR3 sequences, with 7.5% to 9.5% found just once. This CDR3 spans 12 amino acids. Germline CDR1 and CDR2: SGHTA and FQGTGA. V lost 5 bases and J lost 6, with 7 bases in between. This clonotype has just a few counts. The chain joins TRBV7-3 to TRBJ2-2; D not resolved. The receptor comes from a man younger than 35 who received the YFV17D yellow fever vaccine. The sample was CD4+ T cells sorted from PBMCs, taken 5 days after the yellow fever booster vaccination. CDR3 in DNA: TGTGCCAGCAGCCCCGGGCCCGGGGAGCTGTTTTTT. Its translation is CASSPGPGELFF. Complete variable domain (other parts from reference TRBV7-3 and TRBJ2-2): GAGVSQTPSNKVTEKGKYVELRCDPISGHTALYWYRQSLGQGPEFLIYFQGTGAADDSGLPNDRFFAVRPEGSVSTLKIQRTERGDSAVYLCASSPGPGELFFGEGSRLTVL.